This TCR beta chain comes out of a study of cytomegalovirus exposure and HLA in healthy donors. Study-level information: The platform used for the approximately 130 validation repertoires matched that of the 600 to 800 first-cohort repertoires, a later analysis reported. General study results and limits: There were three CMV-associated chains whose specificity for CMV antigens was confirmed in vitro. A later analysis found first-cohort TCR clusters tended to co-occur in the 100 to 150 validation repertoires.

Produced via immunoSEQ multiplex PCR; TCRdb's table is partial and in-frame only. The sample lists hundreds of thousands of clones; about 87% were seen once. Worth noting for this clone: Antigen unknown.

This CDR3 is 11 amino acids long. Germline CDR1 is MNHEY and CDR2 is SMNVEV (reference sequence). Trimming shortened V by 8 bases and J by 9 bases, and 11 bases separated the two germline ends. Sample: PBMCs. The receptor was derived from a man aged 18-30 years in good health and CMV-seronegative. This chain connects TRBV27 to TRBJ2-1, with D possibly TRBD2 on 6 matching bases. CDR3 nucleotides: TGTGCCAGCCACCAGGGAGGTGAGCAGTTCTTC. Protein product: CASHQGGEQFF.